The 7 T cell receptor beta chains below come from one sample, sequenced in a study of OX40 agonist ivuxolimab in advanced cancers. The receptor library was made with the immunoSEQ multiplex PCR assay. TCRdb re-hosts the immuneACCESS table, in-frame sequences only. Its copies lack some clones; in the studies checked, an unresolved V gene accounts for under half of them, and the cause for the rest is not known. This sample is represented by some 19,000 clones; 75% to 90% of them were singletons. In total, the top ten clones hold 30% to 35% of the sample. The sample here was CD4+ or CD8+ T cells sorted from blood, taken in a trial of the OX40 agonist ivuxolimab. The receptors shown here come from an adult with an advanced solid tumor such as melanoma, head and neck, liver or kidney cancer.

DNA for the CDR3: TGTGCCAGCAGCAAAAATGAGCAGTTCTTC. Translated, it gives CASSKNEQFF. This chain joins TRBV6-6 and TRBJ2-1; D is unresolved. Germline V lookup: CDR1 MNHNY, CDR2 SVGAGI (reference sequence). The CDR3 length is 10 residues. Trimming removed 6 bases from V and 7 bases from J, with 4 bases in between.

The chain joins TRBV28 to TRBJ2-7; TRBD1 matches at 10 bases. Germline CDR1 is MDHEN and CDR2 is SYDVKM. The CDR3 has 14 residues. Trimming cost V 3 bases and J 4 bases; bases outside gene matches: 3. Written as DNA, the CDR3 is TGTGCCAGCAGTTTGGGGACAGGGGAATACGAGCAGTACTTC. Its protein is CASSLGTGEYEQYF.

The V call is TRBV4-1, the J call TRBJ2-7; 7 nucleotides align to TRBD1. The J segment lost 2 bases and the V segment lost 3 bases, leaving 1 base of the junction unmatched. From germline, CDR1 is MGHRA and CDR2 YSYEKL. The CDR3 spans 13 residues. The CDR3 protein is CASSQGQPYEQYF. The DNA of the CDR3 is TGCGCCAGCAGCCAGGGACAGCCCTACGAGCAGTACTTC.

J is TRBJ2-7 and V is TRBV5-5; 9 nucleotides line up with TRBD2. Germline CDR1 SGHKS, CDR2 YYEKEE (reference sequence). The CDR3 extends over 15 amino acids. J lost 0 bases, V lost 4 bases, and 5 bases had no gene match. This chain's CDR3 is CASSPTGLASYEQYF. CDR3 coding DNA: TGTGCCAGCAGCCCTACGGGACTAGCCTCCTACGAGCAGTACTTC.

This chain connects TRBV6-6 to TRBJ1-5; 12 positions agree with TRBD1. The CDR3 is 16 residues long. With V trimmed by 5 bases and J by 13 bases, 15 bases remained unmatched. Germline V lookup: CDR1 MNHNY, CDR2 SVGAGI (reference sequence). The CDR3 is CASSQPTGQGAKAQHF. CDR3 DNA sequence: TGTGCCAGCAGTCAACCCACGGGACAGGGGGCCAAGGCTCAGCATTTT.

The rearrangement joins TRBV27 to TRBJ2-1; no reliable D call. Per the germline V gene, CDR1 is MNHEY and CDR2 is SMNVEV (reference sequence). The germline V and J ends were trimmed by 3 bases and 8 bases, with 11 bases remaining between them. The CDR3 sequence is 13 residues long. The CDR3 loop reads CASSFSALDEQFF. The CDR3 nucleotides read TGTGCCAGCAGTTTTTCCGCCTTGGATGAGCAGTTCTTC.

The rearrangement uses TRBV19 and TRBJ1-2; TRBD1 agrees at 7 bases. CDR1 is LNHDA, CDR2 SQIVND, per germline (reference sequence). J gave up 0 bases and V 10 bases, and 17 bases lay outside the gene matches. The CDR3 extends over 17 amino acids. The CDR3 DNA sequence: TGTGCCACTCTAGGGCGGGACAGCACACTATCTAACTATGGCTACACCTTC. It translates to CATLGRDSTLSNYGYTF.